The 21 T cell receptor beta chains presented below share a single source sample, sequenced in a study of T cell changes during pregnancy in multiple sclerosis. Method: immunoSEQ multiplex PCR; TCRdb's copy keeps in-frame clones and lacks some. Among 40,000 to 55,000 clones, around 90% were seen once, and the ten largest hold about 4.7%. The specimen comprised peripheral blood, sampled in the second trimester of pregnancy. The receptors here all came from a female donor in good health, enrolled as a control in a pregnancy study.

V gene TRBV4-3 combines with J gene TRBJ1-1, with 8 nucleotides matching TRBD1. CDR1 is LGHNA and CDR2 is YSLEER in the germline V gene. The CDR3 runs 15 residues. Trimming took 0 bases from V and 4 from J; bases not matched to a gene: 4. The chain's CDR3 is CASSQERRGLTEAFF. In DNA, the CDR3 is TGCGCCAGCAGCCAAGAACGCAGGGGGCTCACTGAAGCTTTCTTT.

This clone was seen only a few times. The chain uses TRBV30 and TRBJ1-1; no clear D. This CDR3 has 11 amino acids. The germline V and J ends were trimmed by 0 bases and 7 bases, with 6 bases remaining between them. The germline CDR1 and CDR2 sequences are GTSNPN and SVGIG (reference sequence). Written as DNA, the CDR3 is TGTGCCTGGAGTGTACTAAGTGAAGCTTTCTTT. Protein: CAWSVLSEAFF. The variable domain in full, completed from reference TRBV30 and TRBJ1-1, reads SQTIHQWPATLVQPVGSPLSLECTVEGTSNPNLYWYRQAAGRGLQLLFYSVGIGQISSEVPQNLSASRPQDRQFILSSKKLLLSDSGFYLCAWSVLSEAFFGQGTRLTVV.

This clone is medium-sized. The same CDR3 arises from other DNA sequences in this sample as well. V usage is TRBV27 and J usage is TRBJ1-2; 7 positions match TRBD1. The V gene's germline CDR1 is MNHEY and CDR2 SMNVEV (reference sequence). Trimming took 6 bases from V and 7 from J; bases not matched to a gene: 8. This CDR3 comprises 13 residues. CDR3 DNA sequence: TGTGCCAGCAGACCTACAGGGGAGGCTGGCTACACCTTC. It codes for CASRPTGEAGYTF.

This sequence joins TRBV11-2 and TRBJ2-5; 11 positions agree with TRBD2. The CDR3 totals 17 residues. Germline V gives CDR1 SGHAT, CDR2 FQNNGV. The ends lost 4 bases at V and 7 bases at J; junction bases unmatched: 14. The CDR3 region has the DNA TGTGCCAGCAGCTCCGGGACTAGCGGAATTTCGATTGGGACCCAGTACTTC. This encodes CASSSGTSGISIGTQYF.

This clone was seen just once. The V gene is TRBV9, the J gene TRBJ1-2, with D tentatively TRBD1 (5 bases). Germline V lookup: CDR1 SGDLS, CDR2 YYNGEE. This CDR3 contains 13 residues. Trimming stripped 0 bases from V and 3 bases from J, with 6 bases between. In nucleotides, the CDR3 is TGTGCCAGCAGCGTAGAACAGGACTATGGCTACACCTTC. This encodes CASSVEQDYGYTF.

CDR3 DNA sequence: TGTGCCAGCAGCTTGTTGGCTAGCGGGAGCGATGAGCAGTTCTTC. Amino acids: CASSLLASGSDEQFF. J is TRBJ2-1 and V is TRBV5-6; the match to TRBD2 covers 10 bases. The ends lost 1 base at V and 8 bases at J; junction bases unmatched: 6. Germline lookup yields CDR1 SGHDT and CDR2 YYEEEE. The CDR3 has 15 amino acids. Using reference TRBV5-6 and TRBJ2-1 for the parts outside the CDR3, the full variable domain is DAGVTQSPTHLIKTRGQQVTLRCSPKSGHDTVSWYQQALGQGPQFIFQYYEEEERQRGNFPDRFSGHQFPNYSSELNVNALLLGDSALYLCASSLLASGSDEQFFGPGTRLTVL.

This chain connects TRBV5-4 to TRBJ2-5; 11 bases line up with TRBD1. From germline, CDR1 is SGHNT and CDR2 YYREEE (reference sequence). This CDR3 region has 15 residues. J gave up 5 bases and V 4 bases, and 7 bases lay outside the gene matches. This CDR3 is CASSVGQGGSETQYF. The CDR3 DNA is TGTGCCAGCAGCGTGGGACAGGGGGGGTCGGAGACCCAGTACTTC.

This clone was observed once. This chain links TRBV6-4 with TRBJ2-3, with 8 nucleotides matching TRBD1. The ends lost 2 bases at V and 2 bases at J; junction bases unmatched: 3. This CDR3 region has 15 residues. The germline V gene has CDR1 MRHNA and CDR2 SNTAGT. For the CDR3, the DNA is TGTGCCAGCAGTGACCGGACAGGGAACACAGATACGCAGTATTTT. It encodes CASSDRTGNTDTQYF.

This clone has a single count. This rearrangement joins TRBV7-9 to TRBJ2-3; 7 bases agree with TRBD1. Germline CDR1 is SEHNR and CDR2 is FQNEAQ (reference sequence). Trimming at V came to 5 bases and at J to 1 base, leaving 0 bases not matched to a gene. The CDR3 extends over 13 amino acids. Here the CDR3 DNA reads TGTGCCAGCAGCACAGGGGGCACAGATACGCAGTATTTT. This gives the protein CASSTGGTDTQYF.

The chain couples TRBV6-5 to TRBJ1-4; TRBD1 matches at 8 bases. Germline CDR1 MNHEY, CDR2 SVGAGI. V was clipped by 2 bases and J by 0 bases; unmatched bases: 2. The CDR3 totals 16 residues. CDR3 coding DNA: TGTGCCAGCAGTTACGGGACAGGAGCAACTAATGAAAAACTGTTTTTT. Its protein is CASSYGTGATNEKLFF.

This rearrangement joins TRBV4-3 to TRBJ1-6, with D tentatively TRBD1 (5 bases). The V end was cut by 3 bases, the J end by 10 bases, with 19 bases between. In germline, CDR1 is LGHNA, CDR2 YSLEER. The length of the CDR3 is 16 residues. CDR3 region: CASSHRAGLSGSPLHF. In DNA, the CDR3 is TGCGCCAGCAGCCACCGAGCGGGACTATCGGGATCACCCCTCCACTTT.

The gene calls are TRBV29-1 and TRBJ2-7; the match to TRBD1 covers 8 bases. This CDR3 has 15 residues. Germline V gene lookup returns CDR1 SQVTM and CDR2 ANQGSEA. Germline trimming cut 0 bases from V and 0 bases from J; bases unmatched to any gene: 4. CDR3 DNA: TGCAGCGTTGAAGATTTAGGACAGGGCTCCTACGAGCAGTACTTC. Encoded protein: CSVEDLGQGSYEQYF.

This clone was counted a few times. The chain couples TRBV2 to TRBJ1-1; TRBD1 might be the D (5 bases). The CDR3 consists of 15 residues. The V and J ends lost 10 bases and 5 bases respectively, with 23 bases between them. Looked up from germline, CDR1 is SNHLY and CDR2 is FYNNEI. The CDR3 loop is CATDIGTGGVTEAFF. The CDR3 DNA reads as TGTGCCACCGATATAGGGACGGGAGGGGTAACTGAAGCTTTCTTT. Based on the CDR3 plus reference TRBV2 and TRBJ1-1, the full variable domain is EPEVTQTPSHQVTQMGQEVILRCVPISNHLYFYWYRQILGQKVEFLVSFYNNEISEKSEIFDDQFSVERPDGSNFTLKIRSTKLEDSAMYFCATDIGTGGVTEAFFGQGTRLTVV.

The CDR3 protein is CAEGTGGLEHEQYF. The CDR3 nucleotides are TGTGCCGAAGGGACAGGGGGCTTGGAGCACGAGCAGTACTTC. V gene TRBV6-6 combines with J gene TRBJ2-7; 12 bases match TRBD1. This CDR3 is built from 14 residues. The J segment lost 5 bases and the V segment lost 11 bases, leaving 10 bases of the junction unmatched. CDR1 and CDR2 (germline): MNHNY, SVGAGI (reference sequence).

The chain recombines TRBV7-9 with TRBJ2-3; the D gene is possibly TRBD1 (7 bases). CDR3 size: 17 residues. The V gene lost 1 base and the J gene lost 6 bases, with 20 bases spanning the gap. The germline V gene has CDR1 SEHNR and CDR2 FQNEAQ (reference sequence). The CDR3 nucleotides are TGTGCCAGCAGCTTAGAGGGACTGACAGGGATCGGTGATACGCAGTATTTT. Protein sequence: CASSLEGLTGIGDTQYF.

CDR3 DNA: TGCGCCAGCACCAATTTCCGGGACAAGAACACTGAAGCTTTCTTT. Amino acid sequence: CASTNFRDKNTEAFF. The chain joins TRBV10-1 to TRBJ1-1, with D tentatively TRBD1 (6 bases). The CDR3 has 15 residues. With 7 bases removed from V and 1 base from J, the gap between germline ends came to 16 bases. CDR1 is WNHNN and CDR2 is SYGVQD in the germline V gene (reference sequence).

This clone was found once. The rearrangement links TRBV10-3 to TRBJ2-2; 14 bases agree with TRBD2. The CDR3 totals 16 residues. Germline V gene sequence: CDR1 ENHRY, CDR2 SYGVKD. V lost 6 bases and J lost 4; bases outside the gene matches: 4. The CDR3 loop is CAISTGTSGGTGELFF. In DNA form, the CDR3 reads TGTGCCATCAGCACCGGGACTAGCGGGGGCACCGGGGAGCTGTTTTTT.

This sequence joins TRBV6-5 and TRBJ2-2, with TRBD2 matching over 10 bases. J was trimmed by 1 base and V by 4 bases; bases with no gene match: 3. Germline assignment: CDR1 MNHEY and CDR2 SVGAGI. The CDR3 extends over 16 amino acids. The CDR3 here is CASSFWTSGNTGELFF. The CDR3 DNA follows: TGTGCCAGCAGTTTTTGGACTAGCGGGAACACCGGGGAGCTGTTTTTT.

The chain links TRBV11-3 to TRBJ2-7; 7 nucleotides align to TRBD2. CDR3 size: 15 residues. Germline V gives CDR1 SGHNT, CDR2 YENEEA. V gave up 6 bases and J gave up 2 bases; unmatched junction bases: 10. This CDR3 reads CASSRGEGRTYEQYF. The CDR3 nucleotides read TGTGCCAGCAGTCGGGGGGAGGGACGAACCTACGAGCAGTACTTC.

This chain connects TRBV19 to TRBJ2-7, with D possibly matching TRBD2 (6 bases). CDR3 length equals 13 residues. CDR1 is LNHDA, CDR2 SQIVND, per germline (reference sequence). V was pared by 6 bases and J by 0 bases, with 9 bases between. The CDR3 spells CASSRGSSYEQYF. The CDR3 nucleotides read TGTGCCAGTAGCCGGGGGAGCTCCTACGAGCAGTACTTC.

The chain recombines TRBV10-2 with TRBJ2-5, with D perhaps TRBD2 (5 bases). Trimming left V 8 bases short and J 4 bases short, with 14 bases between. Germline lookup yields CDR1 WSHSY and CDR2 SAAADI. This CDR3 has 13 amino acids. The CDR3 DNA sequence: TGCGCCAGCTTGAGGGCCTTTGGAGAGACCCAGTACTTC. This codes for CASLRAFGETQYF.